This T cell receptor beta chain came from a study of shared clonotypes between healthy human individuals (dated by TCRdb to about 2020). Context from the whole study: Three men and a couple of women, aged 18 to 49 years, made up the cohort. For each donor, CD4 naive and CD4 memory were each run on three plates, CD8 naive on two plates, and CD8 memory on one plate. Blood TCR repertoires of a handful of healthy adults were deeply sequenced to estimate repertoire size and the extent of clonotype sharing between individuals. Libraries were prepared and TCR repertoires were sequenced by different laboratories using diverse techniques, in order to increase sequencing depth and limit assay-specific biases. Leukapheresis yielded between about 0.8 and 8.9 billion PBMCs per donor. What the authors observed across the whole study: About 5% of naive CD4, roughly 3.6% of naive CD8, around 2.3% of memory CD4, and roughly 0.4% of memory CD8 clonotypes were shared across several donors. Pairwise subsampling indicated that sequencing depth was expected to affect the degree of clonotype sharing among donors. Estimated clonotype richness was generally larger for naive than for memory subsets. Rarefaction of sorted-subset datasets indicated incomplete sequencing despite the large sequencing depth. Compared with non-shared clonotypes, clonotypes shared by all four sorted-subset donors had higher generation probabilities. The small number of donors limited the genetic and exposure-history diversity represented. Sampling was restricted to blood, and TCR repertoires in tissues likely differ from the TCR repertoires found in blood.

Remarks on this clone: It has no known antigen specificity. Qualities for individual bases were not recorded, and no much larger clone is one base off.

CD8 naive samples were obtained by positive selection for CCR7 among CD45RO-negative cells, yielding a CD45RA+CCR7+ population from which TemRA cells were excluded. The donors were healthy, HIV-negative adults who had no recently reported acute infections or vaccinations. All donors were Caucasian adults living in Nashville, Tennessee, USA. Blood was obtained by leukapheresis, after which PBMCs were separated by Ficoll-Histopaque density gradient centrifugation and cryopreserved in liquid nitrogen vapor phase. Purity and quantity of every magnetically sorted T cell population were checked by analytical flow cytometry. Genomic DNA was isolated from every sorted fraction and measured by UV absorbance on a Nanodrop 2000c. The CDR3 has 12 amino acids, counting the end cysteine and phenylalanine. Of all the DNA, just the CDR3 is kept, 36 bases in frame from base 1. As encoded in the germline V gene, CDR1 is WSHSY while CDR2 is SAAADI. V and J are truncated by 7 bases and 3 bases respectively, leaving an intervening sequence of 10 bases.

Using the deep immunoSEQ assay, TCR CDR3 regions were amplified from genomic DNA by multiplex PCR. For each cell subset, the extracted genomic DNA was distributed evenly across all wells of several immunoSEQ 96-well plates, and each plate served as one replicate. For sorted subsets, about 0.2 ug genomic DNA, equal to about 30,000 T cell genomes, was loaded into each replicate PCR. Purified libraries were measured with a Qubit 3.0 fluorometer, size-checked on a Bioanalyzer 2100, and measured again with the KAPA Library Quantification kit. Each immunoSEQ 96-well plate was sequenced on its own single-read 150-cycle Illumina NextSeq 550 flow cell. As for the authors' bioinformatics: Because the immunoSEQ output held only junctional sequences and lacked quality scores, the filtering could not match the filtering applied to full-length reads. Sequences were annotated with PyIR, a Python wrapper for IgBLAST v1.9, using IMGT germline references to assign V/J genes and CDR3. Reads were removed for weak V/J assignments (E-value above 1e-6), missing CDR3, stop codons, out-of-frame junctions, or ambiguous translated residues. V3J clonotypes were defined by identical inferred V gene, J gene, and CDR3 amino acid sequence. Percentage overlap between repertoires was computed as shared unique clonotypes divided by the size of the smaller repertoire. Three approaches were used to assess repertoire richness: RTK rarefaction, the Chao1 estimator, and Recon v2.1 estimates of unobserved clonotypes. OLGA was used to compute generation probabilities for all TCRbeta clonotypes that the gDNA method yielded from a handful of donors. TCRdb mirrors the immuneACCESS table, restricted to in-frame sequences. Some clones are absent from its copies; in checked studies, under half trace to an unresolved V gene, and the reason for the others is unknown. The V and J calls and the clone size are those of that table, but D and trimming were determined from the DNA. The sample table shows hundreds of thousands of clones, and around 96% are seen once. The top ten constitute more than 0.085% of the sample.

The sample consisted of naive CD8+ T cells sorted from blood. In the paper's terms, the cell subset or site label means: CD45RA+CCR7+. The TCR was taken from a woman aged 30 to 39 in good health. The rearranged segments are TRBV10-2 and TRBJ2-7, with the D gene uncertain. The CDR3 corresponds to CASTATGYEQYF. The nucleotide sequence is given as TGCGCCAGCACTGCTACGGGCTACGAGCAGTACTTC.